The 19 T cell receptor beta chains reported below all come from one sample, sequenced in a study of blood T cell repertoires in COVID-19. Sequenced by immunoSEQ multiplex PCR; TCRdb stores in-frame clones only, minus some. The data contain approximately 75,000 clones, around 85% of them singletons. The sequenced sample consisted of peripheral blood. The receptor set was obtained from an older man with acute or convalescent COVID-19.

The rearrangement joins TRBV18 to TRBJ2-2; 7 bases are a match to TRBD2. Trimming cost V 4 bases and J 4 bases; bases outside gene matches: 3. The CDR3 covers 14 residues. Germline V gene data show CDR1 as KGHSH and CDR2 as LQKENI. The CDR3 spells CASSREGLTGELFF. The DNA of the CDR3 is TGTGCCAGCTCACGGGAGGGCCTCACCGGGGAGCTGTTTTTT.

The rearrangement links TRBV9 to TRBJ2-1, with D possibly matching TRBD1 (5 bases). Trimming took 2 bases from V and 4 from J, leaving 13 bases between them. The germline V gene has CDR1 SGDLS and CDR2 YYNGEE. The CDR3 runs to 15 residues. Here the CDR3 reads CASSVGPDIYNEQFF. DNA of the CDR3: TGTGCCAGCAGCGTTGGCCCGGACATTTACAATGAGCAGTTCTTC.

The rearrangement uses TRBV27 and TRBJ2-7, with TRBD2 matching over 14 bases. The CDR3 totals 19 residues. CDR1 is MNHEY and CDR2 is SMNVEV in the germline V gene (reference sequence). V lost 5 bases to trimming and J lost 1 base; unmatched junction nucleotides: 13. The CDR3 protein is CASSPSGLAGGRGSYEQYF. In nucleotides, the CDR3 is TGTGCCAGCAGTCCCTCTGGACTAGCGGGGGGACGGGGATCCTACGAGCAGTACTTC.

The chain links TRBV7-6 to TRBJ2-5; 10 nucleotides agree with TRBD1. This CDR3 is 16 amino acids long. Trimming took 5 bases from V and 6 from J; bases not matched to a gene: 12. In germline, CDR1 is SGHVS, CDR2 FNYEAQ. CDR3 sequence reads: CASSQRQGAGRQTQYF. The CDR3 nucleotides read TGTGCCAGCAGCCAACGACAGGGGGCGGGCAGACAGACCCAGTACTTC. The full variable domain, rest sourced from reference TRBV7-6 and TRBJ2-5, is GAGVSQSPRYKVTKRGQDVALRCDPISGHVSLYWYRQALGQGPEFLTYFNYEAQQDKSGLPNDRFSAERPEGSISTLTIQRTEQRDSAMYRCASSQRQGAGRQTQYFGPGTRLLVL.

This chain connects TRBV5-1 to TRBJ2-1; 7 bases align to TRBD2. J was trimmed by 9 bases and V by 0 bases; bases with no gene match: 12. CDR3 length equals 16 residues. Germline-derived CDR1 and CDR2 are SGHRS and YFSETQ. The CDR3 region is CASSLGGRQMEGEQFF. DNA of the CDR3: TGCGCCAGCAGCTTGGGCGGGAGACAGATGGAGGGTGAGCAGTTCTTC.

The chain is built from TRBV19 and TRBJ2-6, with a tentative D call TRBD2 (6 bases). In germline, CDR1 is LNHDA, CDR2 SQIVND (reference sequence). The CDR3 consists of 16 residues. V was clipped by 5 bases and J by 0 bases, with 11 bases between them. Here the CDR3 DNA reads TGTGCCAGTAGTGGTAGCGGAGACTCTGGGGCCAACGTCCTGACTTTC. It is translated as CASSGSGDSGANVLTF.

The count of this clone is one. This rearrangement joins TRBV18 to TRBJ2-7; 11 nucleotides line up with TRBD2. Per germline, CDR1 KGHSH and CDR2 LQKENI. The ends lost 6 bases at V and 6 bases at J; junction bases unmatched: 7. The CDR3 runs 14 residues. Here the CDR3 reads CASSTNGLAGEQYF. The CDR3 DNA reads TGTGCCAGCTCTACGAATGGACTAGCGGGCGAGCAGTACTTC.

At least ten counts were recorded for this clone. The J gene is TRBJ2-2, the V gene TRBV28, with D tentatively TRBD1 (5 bases). Trimming took off 3 bases at V and 6 bases at J, with 8 bases between the two ends. The CDR3 covers 13 residues. CDR1 is MDHEN, CDR2 SYDVKM, per germline. The CDR3 region has the DNA TGTGCCAGCAGTTTTACAGGCGCCGGGGAGCTGTTTTTT. Translation: CASSFTGAGELFF. The full variable domain, rest sourced from reference TRBV28 and TRBJ2-2, is DVKVTQSSRYLVKRTGEKVFLECVQDMDHENMFWYRQDPGLGLRLIYFSYDVKMKEKGDIPEGYSVSREKKERFSLILESASTNQTSMYLCASSFTGAGELFFGEGSRLTVL.

The DNA of the CDR3 is TGTGCCAGCAGTTACTCGACAGGGGACGAGCAGTACTTC. Translating gives CASSYSTGDEQYF. This chain connects TRBV6-6 to TRBJ2-7; 8 nucleotides align to TRBD1. The CDR3 has 13 amino acids. CDR1 is MNHNY, CDR2 SVGAGI, per germline (reference sequence). V gave up 0 bases and J gave up 5 bases; unmatched junction bases: 0.

This clone was recorded a few times. The chain has TRBV6-1 and TRBJ1-5; tentatively, D is TRBD1 (6 bases). This CDR3 spans 15 amino acids. From germline, CDR1 is MNHNS and CDR2 SASEGT. V was shortened by 2 bases and J by 0 bases, with 8 bases between the two germline ends. Here the CDR3 DNA reads TGTGCCAGCAGTGAAAGGGACATTAGCAATCAGCCCCAGCATTTT. Residues: CASSERDISNQPQHF.

The chain is built from TRBV6-5 and TRBJ2-5; 9 nucleotides line up with TRBD1. V lost 5 bases to trimming and J lost 2 bases; unmatched junction nucleotides: 3. This CDR3 is 14 amino acids long. Germline values: CDR1 MNHEY, CDR2 SVGAGI. The CDR3 sequence: CASSPTGGQETQYF. CDR3 nucleotide sequence: TGTGCCAGCAGTCCGACAGGGGGTCAAGAGACCCAGTACTTC.

The chain carries TRBV7-9 and TRBJ1-2; 9 bases fit TRBD1. J lost 5 bases, V lost 3 bases, and 4 bases had no gene match. The CDR3 runs 14 residues. Germline V CDR1 and CDR2: SEHNR, FQNEAQ (reference sequence). The CDR3 region has the DNA TGTGCCAGCAGCTTTGGACAGGGGTTATATGGCTACACCTTC. Encoded protein: CASSFGQGLYGYTF. The whole variable domain, remainder taken from reference TRBV7-9 and TRBJ1-2, is DTGVSQNPRHKITKRGQNVTFRCDPISEHNRLYWYRQTLGQGPEFLTYFQNEAQLEKSRLLSDRFSAERPKGSFSTLEIQRTEQGDSAMYLCASSFGQGLYGYTFGSGTRLTVV.

The chain links TRBV4-1 to TRBJ2-3; D not resolved. CDR1 and CDR2 from the germline V gene are MGHRA and YSYEKL. Trimming pared 4 bases from V and 0 bases from J, leaving 8 bases between. This CDR3 has 14 residues. CDR3 sequence reads: CASSLAQSTDTQYF. CDR3 DNA: TGCGCCAGCAGCCTCGCACAGAGCACAGATACGCAGTATTTT.

The rearrangement links TRBV6-2 or TRBV6-3 to TRBJ1-5; no definite D call. Deletions cut 6 bases from V and 6 bases from J, with 18 bases between. The CDR3 spans 15 residues. Germline V gives CDR1 MNHEY, CDR2 SVGEGT. DNA for the CDR3: TGTGCCAGCAGCATACCCCCATCTGCAGGTCAGCCCCAGCATTTT. Its protein product is CASSIPPSAGQPQHF.

This clone was seen only a few times. This chain links TRBV29-1 with TRBJ2-3; perhaps TRBD1 as D (6 bases). Trimming took 6 bases from V and 4 from J, leaving 14 bases between them. This CDR3 spans 13 amino acids. CDR1 SQVTM and CDR2 ANQGSEA come from the germline V gene. The DNA for the CDR3 is TGCAGCGTGGCTGACAGGTCGGCAGATACGCAGTATTTT. Translating gives CSVADRSADTQYF.

This clone was seen only once. The chain is built from TRBV16 and TRBJ2-1, with TRBD1 matching 11 bases. The V gene end was trimmed by 6 bases and the J gene end by 4 bases; junction bases not matched to a gene: 2. This CDR3 has 14 residues. Germline CDR1 KGHSY, CDR2 FQNENV. The CDR3 sequence is CASRRDRGYNEQFF. CDR3 sequence (DNA): TGTGCCAGCAGACGGGACAGGGGGTACAATGAGCAGTTCTTC.

V usage is TRBV5-1 and J usage is TRBJ2-7, with a weak D call TRBD1 (5 bases). Germline values: CDR1 SGHRS, CDR2 YFSETQ. The ends were cut back, 6 bases at V and 0 bases at J, with 7 bases in the middle. CDR3 length equals 12 residues. CDR3 residues: CASTDSSYEQYF. The DNA for the CDR3 is TGCGCCAGCACTGACAGCTCCTACGAGCAGTACTTC.

The chain joins TRBV9 to TRBJ2-5; perhaps TRBD1 as D (6 bases). V was pared by 0 bases and J by 4 bases, with 13 bases between. From germline, CDR1 is SGDLS and CDR2 YYNGEE. The CDR3 consists of 15 residues. In DNA form, the CDR3 reads TGTGCCAGCAGCGTAGAACAGGGTAGGGGAGAGACCCAGTACTTC. Translating gives CASSVEQGRGETQYF.

J is TRBJ2-7 and V is TRBV30; 12 positions agree with TRBD1. The CDR3 runs 13 residues. V gave up 5 bases and J gave up 6 bases; unmatched junction bases: 5. Germline V lookup: CDR1 GTSNPN, CDR2 SVGIG (reference sequence). The CDR3 bases are TGTGCCTGGGACCGGGACAGGGGGCGCGAGCAGTACTTC. Its protein product is CAWDRDRGREQYF.